This is a list of T cell receptor beta chains from one sample in a study of T cell changes during pregnancy in multiple sclerosis. This table comes from immunoSEQ multiplex PCR, and its TCRdb copy is limited to in-frame clones, with some not included. The repertoire holds over 60,000 clones, with 91% as singletons. This specimen was peripheral blood, taken in the third trimester of pregnancy. The receptor set was obtained from a female donor in good health, enrolled as a control in a pregnancy study. Both conserved end residues are part of each CDR3. D genes are given only for firm matches. Some rows have no size entry. The others give once, few or many, or a class for an expanded clone.

TRBJ2-2 | - | TRBV5-6 | - | 17 | CASTPPLRVDGTGELFF | TGTGCCAGCACCCCTCCGCTCAGGGTCGATGGCACCGGGGAGCTGTTTTTT
TRBJ1-4 | - | TRBV19 | - | 14 | CATNGPSSHEKLFF | TGTGCCACCAATGGGCCCTCTTCTCATGAAAAACTGTTTTTT
TRBJ2-1 | TRBD2 | TRBV4-1 | - | 15 | CASSQLAGGGNEQFF | TGCGCCAGCAGCCAACTAGCGGGAGGGGGCAATGAGCAGTTCTTC
TRBJ1-5 | - | TRBV6-1 | - | 12 | CASTSLNQPQHF | TGTGCCAGCACCTCACTCAATCAGCCCCAGCATTTT
TRBJ1-2 | - | TRBV19 | - | 13 | CASSIGAVDGYTF | TGTGCCAGTAGTATAGGAGCGGTTGATGGCTACACCTTC
TRBJ1-1 | - | TRBV28 | - | 15 | CASSSLKIGGTEAFF | TGTGCCAGCAGTAGCTTAAAGATCGGGGGCACTGAAGCTTTCTTT
TRBJ1-6 | TRBD1 | TRBV15 | - | 15 | CATSRDRGSGSPLHF | TGTGCCACCAGCAGAGACAGGGGGTCAGGTTCACCCCTCCACTTT
TRBJ2-3 | TRBD2 | TRBV12-5 | - | 18 | CASGLVGLAGVSTDTQYF | TGTGCTAGTGGTTTGGTCGGACTAGCGGGGGTTAGCACAGATACGCAGTATTTT
TRBJ1-1 | TRBD1 | TRBV5-1 | once | 15 | CASSLDRGIGTEAFF | TGCGCCAGCAGCTTGGACAGGGGAATCGGCACTGAAGCTTTCTTT
TRBJ2-7 | TRBD1 | TRBV12-5 | - | 16 | CASGLVGTGGKYEQYF | TGTGCTAGTGGTTTGGTTGGGACAGGGGGCAAGTACGAGCAGTACTTC
TRBJ2-1 | TRBD2 | TRBV5-1 | - | 15 | CASSLELAGGNEQFF | TGCGCCAGCAGCTTGGAACTAGCGGGGGGCAATGAGCAGTTCTTC
TRBJ1-2 | - | TRBV12-2 | - | 14 | CASRLLLGGNGYTF | TGTGCAAGTCGCCTCCTCTTGGGGGGGAATGGCTACACCTTC
TRBJ1-4 | TRBD1 | TRBV28 | - | 15 | CASSIRQGASEKLFF | TGTGCCAGCAGTATTCGACAGGGGGCGTCTGAAAAACTGTTTTTT
TRBJ1-4 | - | TRBV29-1 | - | 14 | CSATTGGKAEKLFF | TGCAGCGCGACTACCGGGGGAAAGGCTGAAAAACTGTTTTTT
TRBJ1-3 | - | TRBV6-5 | few | 15 | CASSYRQFSGNTIYF | TGTGCCAGCAGTTACCGACAGTTCTCTGGAAACACCATATATTTT
TRBJ2-3 | TRBD1 | TRBV4-3 | - | 15 | CASSQENRGTDTQYF | TGCGCCAGCAGCCAAGAGAACAGGGGGACAGATACGCAGTATTTT
TRBJ2-1 | - | TRBV5-1 | - | 15 | CASSVGGGDYNEQFF | TGCGCCAGCAGCGTGGGAGGGGGCGACTACAATGAGCAGTTCTTC
TRBJ1-2 | TRBD1 | TRBV2 | - | 15 | CASSGDRPRISGYTF | TGTGCCAGCAGTGGGGACAGGCCTCGGATAAGTGGCTACACCTTC
TRBJ1-2 | - | TRBV5-1 | - | 14 | CASSLGGNNYGYTF | TGCGCCAGCAGCTTGGGAGGGAATAACTATGGCTACACCTTC
TRBJ2-5 | - | TRBV11-2 | - | 13 | CASSLELRETQYF | TGTGCCAGCAGCTTAGAGTTGAGGGAGACCCAGTACTTC
TRBJ1-6 | - | TRBV11-1 | few | 11 | CASSLGGPLHF | TGTGCCAGCAGCTTGGGAGGACCCCTCCACTTT
TRBJ1-1 | TRBD1 | TRBV10-1 | - | 14 | CASSGRRGRTEAFF | TGCGCCAGCAGTGGAAGGAGGGGGCGGACTGAAGCTTTCTTT
TRBJ1-4 | TRBD1 | TRBV6-4 | - | 15 | CASSDSTGGSEKLFF | TGTGCCAGCAGTGACTCGACAGGGGGGAGTGAAAAACTGTTTTTT
TRBJ2-7 | TRBD1 | TRBV27 | - | 13 | CASSWDSSYEQYF | TGTGCCAGCAGCTGGGACAGCTCCTACGAGCAGTACTTC
TRBJ2-7 | - | TRBV13 | - | 13 | CASSRTIGYEQYF | TGTGCCAGCAGCCGGACTATTGGGTACGAGCAGTACTTC
TRBJ1-5 | TRBD1 | TRBV7-2 | - | 17 | CASSLTGTVYSNQPQHF | TGTGCCAGCAGCCTCACCGGGACAGTGTATAGCAATCAGCCCCAGCATTTT
TRBJ2-4 | TRBD2 | TRBV2 | - | 17 | CASRTDQRGAKGNIQYF | TGTGCCAGCAGGACGGACCAGCGGGGGGCCAAGGGGAACATTCAGTACTTC
TRBJ2-7 | - | TRBV28 | - | 13 | CASSLLGGYEQYF | TGTGCCAGCAGTTTACTCGGGGGATACGAGCAGTACTTC
TRBJ1-2 | - | TRBV18 | - | 16 | CASSGRPGHRLYGYTF | TGTGCCAGCTCAGGACGTCCGGGACACAGGCTATATGGCTACACCTTC
TRBJ2-7 | TRBD2 | TRBV10-2 | - | 15 | CASSWGSGSSYEQYF | TGCGCCAGCAGCTGGGGGAGCGGGAGTTCCTACGAGCAGTACTTC
TRBJ1-4 | TRBD1 | TRBV6-1 | - | 15 | CASSEETGGGEKLFF | TGTGCCAGCAGTGAAGAGACAGGGGGAGGAGAAAAACTGTTTTTT
TRBJ2-7 | - | TRBV5-1 | - | 15 | CASSLARGWSYEQYF | TGCGCCAGCAGCTTGGCTAGAGGATGGTCCTACGAGCAGTACTTC
TRBJ2-1 | TRBD2 | TRBV15 | - | 16 | CATSRATSGPRNEQFF | TGTGCCACCAGCAGGGCCACTAGCGGGCCCAGGAATGAGCAGTTCTTC
TRBJ1-2 | TRBD1 | TRBV6-5 | - | 14 | CASSFDRANYGYTF | TGTGCCAGCAGTTTCGACAGGGCCAACTATGGCTACACCTTC
TRBJ2-2 | TRBD2 | TRBV10-3 | - | 16 | CAISDGTSGDTGELFF | TGTGCCATCAGTGACGGGACTAGCGGGGACACCGGGGAGCTGTTTTTT
TRBJ1-2 | - | TRBV4-2 | - | 13 | CASSPERDGGYTF | TGTGCCAGCAGCCCGGAGCGGGATGGTGGCTACACCTTC
TRBJ2-3 | - | TRBV7-2 | - | 16 | CASSLRSGRVPDTQYF | TGTGCCAGCAGCTTACGATCCGGCAGGGTGCCAGATACGCAGTATTTT